The entry below gives a single T cell receptor (beta chain) sequence along with its context. The protocol was immunoSEQ multiplex PCR, while the TCRdb copy is restricted to in-frame clones and leaves out a portion. Of tens of thousands of clones in the sample, less than 90% were seen once. The sample belongs to a study of T cell changes during pregnancy in multiple sclerosis. V was pared by 1 base and J by 6 bases, with 13 bases between. Germline assignment: CDR1 SEHNR and CDR2 FQNEAQ (reference sequence). The CDR3 totals 14 residues. Sequences were derived from peripheral blood, sampled before pregnancy. The chain combines TRBV7-9 with TRBJ2-7; possible D gene TRBD2, 5 bases. The TCR was taken from a female donor with multiple sclerosis, enrolled in a pregnancy study. As DNA, the CDR3 is TGTGCCAGCAGCTTAGTGACGGGGAAGGGCGAGCAGTACTTC. Amino acid sequence: CASSLVTGKGEQYF.